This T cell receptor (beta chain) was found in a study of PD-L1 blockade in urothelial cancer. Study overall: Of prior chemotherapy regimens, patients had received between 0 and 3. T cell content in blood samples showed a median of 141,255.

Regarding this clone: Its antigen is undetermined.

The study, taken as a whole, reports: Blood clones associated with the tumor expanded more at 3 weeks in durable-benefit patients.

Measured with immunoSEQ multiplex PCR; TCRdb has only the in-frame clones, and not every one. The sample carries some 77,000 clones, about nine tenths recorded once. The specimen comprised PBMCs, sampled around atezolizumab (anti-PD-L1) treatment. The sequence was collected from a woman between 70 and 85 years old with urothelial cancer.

The CDR3 coding sequence is TGTGCCAGCTCACCAGGCGCGGGTAACCATGAGCAGTTCTTC. Its translation: CASSPGAGNHEQFF. The V and J genes are TRBV18 and TRBJ2-1; D perhaps matches TRBD2 (5 bases). Germline assignment: CDR1 KGHSH and CDR2 LQKENI. There are 14 residues in the CDR3. Trimming pared 2 bases from V and 8 bases from J, leaving 13 bases between. The whole variable domain, remainder taken from reference TRBV18 and TRBJ2-1, is NAGVMQNPRHLVRRRGQEARLRCSPMKGHSHVYWYRQLPEEGLKFMVYLQKENIIDESGMPKERFSAEFPKEGPSILRIQQVVRGDSAAYFCASSPGAGNHEQFFGPGTRLTVL.